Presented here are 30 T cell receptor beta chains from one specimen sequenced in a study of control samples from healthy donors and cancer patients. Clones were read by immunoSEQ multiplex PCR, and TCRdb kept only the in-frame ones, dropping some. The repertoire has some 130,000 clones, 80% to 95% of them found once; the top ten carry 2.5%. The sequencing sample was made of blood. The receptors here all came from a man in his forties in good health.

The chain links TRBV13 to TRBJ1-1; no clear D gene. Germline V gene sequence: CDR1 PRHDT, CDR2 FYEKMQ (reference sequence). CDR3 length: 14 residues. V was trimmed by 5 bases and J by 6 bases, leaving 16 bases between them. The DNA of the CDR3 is TGTGCCAGCAGCCCCACTTTGGGCGACCCTGAAGCTTTCTTT. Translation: CASSPTLGDPEAFF.

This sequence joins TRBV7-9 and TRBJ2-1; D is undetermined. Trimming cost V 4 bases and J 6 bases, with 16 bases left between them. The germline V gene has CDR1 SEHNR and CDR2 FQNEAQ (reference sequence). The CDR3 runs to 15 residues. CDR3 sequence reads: CASSSRIATLNEQFF. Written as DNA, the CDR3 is TGTGCCAGCAGCTCCCGGATAGCAACACTCAATGAGCAGTTCTTC.

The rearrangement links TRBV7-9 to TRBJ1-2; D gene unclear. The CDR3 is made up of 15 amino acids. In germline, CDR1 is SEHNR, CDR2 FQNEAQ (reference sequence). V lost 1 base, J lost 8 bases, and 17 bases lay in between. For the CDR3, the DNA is TGTGCCAGCAGCTTAGTCCGGGCCGCGGGCCTGGGCTACACCTTC. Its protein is CASSLVRAAGLGYTF. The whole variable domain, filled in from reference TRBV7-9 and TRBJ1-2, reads DTGVSQNPRHKITKRGQNVTFRCDPISEHNRLYWYRQTLGQGPEFLTYFQNEAQLEKSRLLSDRFSAERPKGSFSTLEIQRTEQGDSAMYLCASSLVRAAGLGYTFGSGTRLTVV.

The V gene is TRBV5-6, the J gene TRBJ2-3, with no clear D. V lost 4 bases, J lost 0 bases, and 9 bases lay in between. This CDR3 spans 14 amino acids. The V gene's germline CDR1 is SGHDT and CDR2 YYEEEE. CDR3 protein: CASSPTWSTDTQYF. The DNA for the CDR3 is TGTGCCAGCAGCCCTACGTGGAGCACAGATACGCAGTATTTT.

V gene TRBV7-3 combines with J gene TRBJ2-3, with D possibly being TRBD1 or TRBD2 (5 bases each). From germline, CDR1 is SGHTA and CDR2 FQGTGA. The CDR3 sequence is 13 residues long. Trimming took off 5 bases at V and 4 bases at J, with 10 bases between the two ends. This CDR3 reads CASSPSGPDTQYF. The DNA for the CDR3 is TGTGCCAGCAGCCCGTCGGGGCCAGATACGCAGTATTTT.

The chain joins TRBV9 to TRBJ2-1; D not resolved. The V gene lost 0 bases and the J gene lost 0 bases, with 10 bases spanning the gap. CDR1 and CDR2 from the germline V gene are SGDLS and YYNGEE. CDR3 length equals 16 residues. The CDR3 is CASSVGQVSSYNEQFF. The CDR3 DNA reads TGTGCCAGCAGCGTAGGGCAAGTGAGCTCCTACAATGAGCAGTTCTTC.

This CDR3 is CASSVRDAAYNEQFF. The CDR3 coding sequence is TGTGCCAGCAGCGTAAGGGACGCAGCCTACAATGAGCAGTTCTTC. The rearrangement links TRBV9 to TRBJ2-1; D tentatively reads TRBD1 or TRBD2 (5 bases each). Trimming pared 1 base from V and 2 bases from J, leaving 10 bases between. Germline V gene data show CDR1 as SGDLS and CDR2 as YYNGEE. The CDR3 has 15 residues.

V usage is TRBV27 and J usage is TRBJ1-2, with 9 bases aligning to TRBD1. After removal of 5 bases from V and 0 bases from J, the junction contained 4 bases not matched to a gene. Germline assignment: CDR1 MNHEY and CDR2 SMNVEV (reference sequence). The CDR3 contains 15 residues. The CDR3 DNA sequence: TGTGCCAGCAGTACGAGACAGGGGGCTAACTATGGCTACACCTTC. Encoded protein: CASSTRQGANYGYTF.

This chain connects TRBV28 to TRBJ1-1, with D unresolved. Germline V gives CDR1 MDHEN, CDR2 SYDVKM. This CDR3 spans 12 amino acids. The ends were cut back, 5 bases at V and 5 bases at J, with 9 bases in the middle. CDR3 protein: CASSAVGTEAFF. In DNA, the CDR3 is TGTGCCAGCAGTGCCGTGGGGACTGAAGCTTTCTTT.

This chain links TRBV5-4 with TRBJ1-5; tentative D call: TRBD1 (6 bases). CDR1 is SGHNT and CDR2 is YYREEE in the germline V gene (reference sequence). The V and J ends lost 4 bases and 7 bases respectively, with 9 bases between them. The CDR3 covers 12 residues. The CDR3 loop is CASSLQGQPQHF. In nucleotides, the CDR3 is TGTGCCAGCAGCCTACAGGGCCAGCCCCAGCATTTT.

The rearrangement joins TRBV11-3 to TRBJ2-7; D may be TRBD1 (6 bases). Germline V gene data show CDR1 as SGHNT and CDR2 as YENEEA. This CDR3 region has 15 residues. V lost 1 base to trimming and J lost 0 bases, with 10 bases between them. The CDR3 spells CASSLGGHSSYEQYF. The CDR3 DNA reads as TGTGCCAGCAGCTTAGGGGGACATAGCTCCTACGAGCAGTACTTC.

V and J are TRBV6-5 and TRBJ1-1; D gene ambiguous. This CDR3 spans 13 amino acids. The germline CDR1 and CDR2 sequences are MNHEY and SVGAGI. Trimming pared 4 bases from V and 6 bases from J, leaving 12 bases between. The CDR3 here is CASSSEVFAEAFF. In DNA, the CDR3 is TGTGCCAGCAGTTCGGAAGTTTTCGCTGAAGCTTTCTTT.

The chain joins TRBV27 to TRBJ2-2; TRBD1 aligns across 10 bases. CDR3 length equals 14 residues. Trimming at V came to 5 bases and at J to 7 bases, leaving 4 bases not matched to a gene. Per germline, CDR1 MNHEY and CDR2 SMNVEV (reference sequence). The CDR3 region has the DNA TGTGCCAGCAGTCCGGGACAGGGGTTCGGGGAGCTGTTTTTT. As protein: CASSPGQGFGELFF.

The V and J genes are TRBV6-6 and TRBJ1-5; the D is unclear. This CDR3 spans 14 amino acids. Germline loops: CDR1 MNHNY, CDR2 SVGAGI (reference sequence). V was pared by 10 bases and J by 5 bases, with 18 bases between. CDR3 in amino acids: CATSPTGRDQPQHF. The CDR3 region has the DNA TGTGCCACCTCGCCCACGGGTCGAGATCAGCCCCAGCATTTT.

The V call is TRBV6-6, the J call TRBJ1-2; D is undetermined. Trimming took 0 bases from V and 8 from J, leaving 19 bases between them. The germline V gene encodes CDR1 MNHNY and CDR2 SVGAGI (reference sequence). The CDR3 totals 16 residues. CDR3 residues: CASSYSRFQSSEGYTF. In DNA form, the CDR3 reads TGTGCCAGCAGTTACTCGAGGTTCCAATCTTCTGAGGGCTACACCTTC.

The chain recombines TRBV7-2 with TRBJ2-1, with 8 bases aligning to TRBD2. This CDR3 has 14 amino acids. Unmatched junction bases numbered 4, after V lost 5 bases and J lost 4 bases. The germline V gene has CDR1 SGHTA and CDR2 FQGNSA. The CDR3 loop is CASSPGGVYNEQFF. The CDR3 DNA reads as TGTGCCAGCAGCCCCGGGGGGGTTTACAATGAGCAGTTCTTC.

CDR3 in DNA: TGTGCCTGGAACAGGGATGGAACTGAAGCTTTCTTT. Residues: CAWNRDGTEAFF. J is TRBJ1-1 and V is TRBV30, with D possibly being TRBD1 (6 bases). Germline CDR1 and CDR2: GTSNPN and SVGIG (reference sequence). The V end was cut by 4 bases, the J end by 5 bases, with 11 bases between. This CDR3 has 12 residues.

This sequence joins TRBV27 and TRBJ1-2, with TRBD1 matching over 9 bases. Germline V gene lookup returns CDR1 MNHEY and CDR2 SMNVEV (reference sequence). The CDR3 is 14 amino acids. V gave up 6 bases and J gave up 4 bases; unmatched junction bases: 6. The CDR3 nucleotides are TGTGCCAGCAGGGACACAGGGGGCGTCTATGGCTACACCTTC. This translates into CASRDTGGVYGYTF.

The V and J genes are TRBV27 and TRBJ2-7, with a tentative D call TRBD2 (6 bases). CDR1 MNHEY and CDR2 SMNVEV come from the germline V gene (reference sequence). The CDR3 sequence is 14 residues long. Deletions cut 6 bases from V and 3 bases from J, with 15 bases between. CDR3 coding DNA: TGTGCCAGCAGGGGACTCGTGGGGGGCTACGAGCAGTACTTC. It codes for CASRGLVGGYEQYF.

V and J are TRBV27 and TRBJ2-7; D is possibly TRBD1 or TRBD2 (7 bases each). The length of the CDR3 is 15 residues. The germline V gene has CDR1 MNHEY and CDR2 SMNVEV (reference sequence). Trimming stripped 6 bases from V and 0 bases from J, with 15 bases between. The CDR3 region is CASRGREGASYEQYF. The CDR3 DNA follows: TGTGCCAGCAGGGGGAGGGAGGGGGCCTCCTACGAGCAGTACTTC.

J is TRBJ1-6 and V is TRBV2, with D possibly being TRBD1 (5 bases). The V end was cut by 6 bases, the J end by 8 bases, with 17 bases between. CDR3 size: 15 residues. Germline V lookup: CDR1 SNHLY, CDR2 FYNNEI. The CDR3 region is CASRAIWQGHSPLHF. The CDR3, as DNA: TGTGCCAGCAGAGCTATTTGGCAGGGTCATTCACCCCTCCACTTT.

The CDR3 region is CSAAELGRYTF. CDR3 nucleotide sequence: TGCAGTGCCGCGGAGCTGGGACGCTACACCTTC. J is TRBJ1-2 and V is TRBV20-1; perhaps TRBD1 as D (5 bases). This CDR3 has 11 residues. Per the germline V gene, CDR1 is DFQATT and CDR2 is SNEGSKA (reference sequence). V lost 6 bases to trimming and J lost 9 bases, with 14 bases between them.

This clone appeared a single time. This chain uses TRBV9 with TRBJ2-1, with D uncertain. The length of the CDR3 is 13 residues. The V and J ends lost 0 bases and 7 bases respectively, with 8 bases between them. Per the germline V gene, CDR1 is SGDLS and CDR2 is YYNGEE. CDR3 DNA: TGTGCCAGCAGCGTAGGACTCCCGAATGAGCAGTTCTTC. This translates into CASSVGLPNEQFF.

As DNA, the CDR3 is TGTGCCAGCAGCCAAGGGGACAGGAACACCGGGGAGCTGTTTTTT. This translates into CASSQGDRNTGELFF. The genes are TRBV3-1 (or the pseudogene TRBV3-2) and TRBJ2-2; 7 bases align to TRBD1. Germline V gives CDR1 LGHDT, CDR2 YNNKEL (reference sequence). Unmatched junction bases numbered 0, after V lost 1 base and J lost 1 base. This CDR3 contains 15 residues.

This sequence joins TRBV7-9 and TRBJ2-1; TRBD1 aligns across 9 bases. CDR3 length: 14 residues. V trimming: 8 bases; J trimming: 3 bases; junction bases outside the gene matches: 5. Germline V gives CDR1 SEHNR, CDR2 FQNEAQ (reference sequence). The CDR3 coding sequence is TGTGCCAGCCGGTCGGGACAGGGCTACAATGAGCAGTTCTTC. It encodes CASRSGQGYNEQFF.

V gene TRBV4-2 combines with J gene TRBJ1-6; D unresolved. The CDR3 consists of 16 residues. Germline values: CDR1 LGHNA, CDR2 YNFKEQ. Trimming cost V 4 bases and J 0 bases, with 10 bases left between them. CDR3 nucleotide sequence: TGTGCCAGCAGCCCGCAGGCGAGCTCCTATAATTCACCCCTCCACTTT. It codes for CASSPQASSYNSPLHF.

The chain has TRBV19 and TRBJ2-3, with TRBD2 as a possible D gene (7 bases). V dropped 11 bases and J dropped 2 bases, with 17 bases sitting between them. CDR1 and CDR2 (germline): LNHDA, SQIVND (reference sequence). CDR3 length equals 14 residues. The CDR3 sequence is CAARNGGPTDTQYF. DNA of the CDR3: TGTGCCGCAAGAAACGGGGGGCCCACAGATACGCAGTATTTT.

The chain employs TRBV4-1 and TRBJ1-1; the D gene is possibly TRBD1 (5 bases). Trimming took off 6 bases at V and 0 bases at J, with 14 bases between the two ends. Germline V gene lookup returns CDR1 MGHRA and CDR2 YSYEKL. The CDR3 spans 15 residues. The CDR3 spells CASSHGGNMNTEAFF. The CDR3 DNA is TGCGCCAGCAGTCATGGGGGGAACATGAACACTGAAGCTTTCTTT.

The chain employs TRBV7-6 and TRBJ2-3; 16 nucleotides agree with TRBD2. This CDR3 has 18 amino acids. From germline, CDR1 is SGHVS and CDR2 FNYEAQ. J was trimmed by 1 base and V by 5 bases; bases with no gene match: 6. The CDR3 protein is CASSTGLAGGFGTDTQYF. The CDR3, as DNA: TGTGCCAGCAGCACGGGACTAGCGGGGGGGTTTGGCACAGATACGCAGTATTTT.

The CDR3 DNA is TGTGCCAGCAGTGAAGGGGGGCAGGGTGAGACCCAGTACTTC. Its protein product is CASSEGGQGETQYF. This chain joins TRBV2 and TRBJ2-5; D might be TRBD1 (6 bases). There are 14 residues in the CDR3. V gave up 1 base and J gave up 5 bases, with 11 bases separating them. CDR1 is SNHLY and CDR2 is FYNNEI in the germline V gene.